The entry below gives a single T cell receptor (beta chain) sequence along with its context. Its specificity is unknown. The assay was immunoSEQ multiplex PCR, and TCRdb's table has in-frame clones only and misses some. In the table there are about 33,000 clones, almost 90% of which are singletons. This CDR3 is 17 amino acids long. Germline V gene lookup returns CDR1 LGHNA and CDR2 YNFKEQ. The sample originates from a study of T cells in narcolepsy. Study-wide findings and caveats: Comparing one patient's CSF and blood CD4+ clonotypes highlighted HCRT- and TRIB2-specific autoreactive clonotypes.

The chain carries TRBV4-2 and TRBJ2-5; possibly TRBD1 for D (5 bases). The end of the DNA is better explained by TRBJ2-7, so the J call may be wrong. Source material: CD45RA- memory CD4+ T cells from PBMCs. The receptor's source is a human donor with narcolepsy. The CDR3 DNA is TGTGCCAGCAGCCAAGGAACCCAGGGCCCTTCCCGGGACGAGCAGTACTTC. This sequence encodes CASSQGTQGPSRDEQYF.